Listed here is a single TCR beta chain. The data belong to a study of T cell changes during pregnancy in multiple sclerosis. The protocol was immunoSEQ multiplex PCR, while the TCRdb copy is restricted to in-frame clones and leaves out a portion. In the table there are about 98,000 clones, around 92% of which are singletons. The V gene's germline CDR1 is MGHRA and CDR2 YSYEKL. This CDR3 is 14 amino acids long. Trimming took off 0 bases at V and 8 bases at J, with 13 bases between the two ends. The origin of this receptor is a female donor in good health, enrolled as a control in a pregnancy study. This chain joins TRBV4-1 and TRBJ1-2; no definite D call. The specimen comprised peripheral blood, sampled after pregnancy. The CDR3 sequence: CASSQEARRAGYTF. CDR3 nucleotides: TGCGCCAGCAGCCAAGAAGCTCGGCGGGCGGGCTACACCTTC.